Following are 8 T cell receptor beta chains from one sample sequenced in a study of T cell responses to AZD1222 COVID-19 vaccine. Here immunoSEQ multiplex PCR was the method, and the copy in TCRdb shows in-frame clones only, minus some. This table holds over 100,000 clones, 80% to 90% found once. Sequencing was performed on peripheral blood, taken 28 days after the second AZD1222 dose. These TCRs come from an adult who received the AZD1222 COVID-19 vaccine.

V gene TRBV28 combines with J gene TRBJ2-7; no definite D call. Deletions cut 2 bases from V and 4 bases from J, with 3 bases between. The CDR3 covers 11 residues. CDR1 and CDR2 from the germline V gene are MDHEN and SYDVKM. The CDR3 bases are TGTGCCAGCAGTTTAGAGTACGAGCAGTACTTC. Its translation is CASSLEYEQYF.

This sequence joins TRBV13 and TRBJ1-5; D is ambiguous. With 3 bases removed from V and 5 bases from J, the gap between germline ends came to 8 bases. The germline V gene has CDR1 PRHDT and CDR2 FYEKMQ (reference sequence). The CDR3 contains 13 residues. CDR3 sequence (DNA): TGTGCCAGCAGCTTGGGGTTCTATCAGCCCCAGCATTTT. It translates to CASSLGFYQPQHF.

This chain uses TRBV27 with TRBJ2-7; D is uncertain. Trimming left V 5 bases short and J 1 base short, with 12 bases between. The CDR3 totals 14 residues. CDR1 and CDR2 from the germline V gene are MNHEY and SMNVEV (reference sequence). The DNA for the CDR3 is TGTGCCAGCAGTCGGTCAGTGAGGTCCTACGAGCAGTACTTC. This gives the protein CASSRSVRSYEQYF.

This clone was detected once. CDR3 nucleotide sequence: TGTGCCTGGACAGGGGACCACCTCTATGGCTACACCTTC. Translated: CAWTGDHLYGYTF. This chain connects TRBV30 to TRBJ1-2, with D possibly being TRBD1 (6 bases). Trimming pared 4 bases from V and 4 bases from J, leaving 13 bases between. The CDR3 contains 13 residues. CDR1 is GTSNPN and CDR2 is SVGIG in the germline V gene (reference sequence). The full variable domain, its missing parts supplied by reference TRBV30 and TRBJ1-2, is SQTIHQWPATLVQPVGSPLSLECTVEGTSNPNLYWYRQAAGRGLQLLFYSVGIGQISSEVPQNLSASRPQDRQFILSSKKLLLSDSGFYLCAWTGDHLYGYTFGSGTRLTVV.

This chain joins TRBV20-1 and TRBJ2-1, with no clear D. The ends were cut back, 4 bases at V and 8 bases at J, with 9 bases in the middle. CDR3 length equals 11 residues. Germline CDR1 reads DFQATT; CDR2 reads SNEGSKA (reference sequence). CDR3: CSATPRYEQFF. In DNA, the CDR3 is TGCAGTGCTACCCCACGGTATGAGCAGTTCTTC.

This clone has a single count. This rearrangement joins TRBV6-5 to TRBJ2-5, with 12 bases lining up with TRBD2. CDR1 is MNHEY and CDR2 is SVGAGI in the germline V gene. The V segment lost 5 bases and the J segment 5 bases; nucleotides outside the gene matches: 3. The CDR3 sequence is 14 residues long. Here the CDR3 reads CASSRLAGVETQYF. The CDR3 region has the DNA TGTGCCAGCAGTAGACTAGCGGGGGTGGAGACCCAGTACTTC.

This clone was seen a handful of times. The rearrangement joins TRBV6-4 to TRBJ2-3, with 7 bases fitting TRBD2. V lost 0 bases to trimming and J lost 4 bases; unmatched junction nucleotides: 7. Germline V lookup: CDR1 MRHNA, CDR2 SNTAGT. The CDR3 extends over 16 amino acids. The CDR3 loop is CASSDSAGVSADTQYF. Here the CDR3 DNA reads TGTGCCAGCAGTGACTCGGCGGGAGTATCAGCAGATACGCAGTATTTT.

V is TRBV6-2 or TRBV6-3 and J is TRBJ2-4, with D possibly TRBD1 on 6 matching bases. V lost 1 base and J lost 0, with 10 bases in between. The CDR3 length is 16 residues. The germline V gene encodes CDR1 MNHEY and CDR2 SVGEGT. CDR3 protein: CASSYLGQLAKNIQYF. In DNA form, the CDR3 reads TGTGCCAGCAGTTACTTGGGACAACTAGCCAAAAACATTCAGTACTTC.